The clone carrying this T cell receptor (delta chain) was observed a few times. TCRdb assigns this DNA the protein of a much larger clone, which departs from its translation at residue 3; this likely reflects a read error, and the protein shown comes from translating the DNA. These data come from a study of gamma-delta T cells after stem cell transplantation. Germline loops: CDR1 GEAIGNYY, CDR2 EKD. The CDR3 runs to 20 residues. TCRdb re-called clones from the RT-PCR reads using CATT. This sample has 1,000 to 1,500 delta-chain clones, with around 1.9% found just once. Sequenced input: gamma-delta T cells. This sequence was found in a human donor. It is not recorded whose cells these are; they may come from a transplant donor. The chain recombines TRDV2 with TRDJ3, with 7 nucleotides matching TRDD3. As DNA, the CDR3 is TGTGCCCGTGACACCGCGGGCTTGGGGGAGCGCTCCTGGGACACCCGACAGATGTTTTTC. Translation gives CARDTAGLGERSWDTRQMFF.